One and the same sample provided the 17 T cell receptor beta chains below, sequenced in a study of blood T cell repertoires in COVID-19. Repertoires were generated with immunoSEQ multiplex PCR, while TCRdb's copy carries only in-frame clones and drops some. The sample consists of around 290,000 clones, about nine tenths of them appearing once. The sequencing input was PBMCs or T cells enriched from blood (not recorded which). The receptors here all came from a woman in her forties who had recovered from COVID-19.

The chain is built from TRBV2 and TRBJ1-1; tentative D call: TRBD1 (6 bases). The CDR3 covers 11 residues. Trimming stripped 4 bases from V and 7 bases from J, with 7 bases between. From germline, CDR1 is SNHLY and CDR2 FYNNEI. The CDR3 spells CASSVDSEAFF. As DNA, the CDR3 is TGTGCCAGCAGTGTGGACAGTGAAGCTTTCTTT.

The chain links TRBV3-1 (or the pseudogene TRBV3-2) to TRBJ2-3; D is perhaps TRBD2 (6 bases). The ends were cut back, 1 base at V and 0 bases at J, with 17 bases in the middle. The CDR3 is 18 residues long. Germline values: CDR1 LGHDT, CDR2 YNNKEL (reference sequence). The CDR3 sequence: CASSQGSRGLRSTDTQYF. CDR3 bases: TGTGCCAGCAGCCAAGGGTCAAGGGGACTGAGGAGCACAGATACGCAGTATTTT.

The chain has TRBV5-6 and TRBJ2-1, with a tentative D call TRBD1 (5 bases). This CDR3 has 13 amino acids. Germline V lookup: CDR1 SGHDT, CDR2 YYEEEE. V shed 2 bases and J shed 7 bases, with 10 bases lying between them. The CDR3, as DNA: TGTGCCAGCAGCTTAGGCAGGGAAAATGAGCAGTTCTTC. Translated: CASSLGRENEQFF.

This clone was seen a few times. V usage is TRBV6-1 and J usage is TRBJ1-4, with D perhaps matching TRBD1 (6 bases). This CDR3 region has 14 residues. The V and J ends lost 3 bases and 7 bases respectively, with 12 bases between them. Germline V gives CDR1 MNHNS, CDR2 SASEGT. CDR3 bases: TGTGCCAGCAGTGATACAGGGAGGGTTGAAAAACTGTTTTTT. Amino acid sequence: CASSDTGRVEKLFF.

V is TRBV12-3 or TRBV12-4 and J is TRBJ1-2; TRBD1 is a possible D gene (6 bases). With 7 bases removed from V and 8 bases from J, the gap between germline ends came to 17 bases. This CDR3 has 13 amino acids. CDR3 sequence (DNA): TGTGCCAGCACCCTAGGACAGACTTGGGGCTACACCTTC. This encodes CASTLGQTWGYTF.

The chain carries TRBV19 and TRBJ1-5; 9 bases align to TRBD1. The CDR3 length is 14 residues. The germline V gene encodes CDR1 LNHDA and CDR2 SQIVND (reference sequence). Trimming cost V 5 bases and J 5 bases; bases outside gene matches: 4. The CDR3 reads CASSRTGVYQPQHF. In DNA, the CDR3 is TGTGCCAGTAGTCGGACAGGGGTATATCAGCCCCAGCATTTT.

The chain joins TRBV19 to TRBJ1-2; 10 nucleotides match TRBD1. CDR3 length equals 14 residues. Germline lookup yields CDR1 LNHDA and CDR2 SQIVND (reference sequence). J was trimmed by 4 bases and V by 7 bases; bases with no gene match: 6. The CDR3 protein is CASTTGGAVYGYTF. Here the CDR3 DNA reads TGTGCCAGTACGACAGGGGGCGCCGTCTATGGCTACACCTTC.

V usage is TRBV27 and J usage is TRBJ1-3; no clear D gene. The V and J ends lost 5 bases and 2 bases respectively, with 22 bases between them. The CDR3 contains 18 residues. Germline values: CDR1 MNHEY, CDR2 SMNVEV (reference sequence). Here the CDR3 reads CASSTQSPLRTTGNTIYF. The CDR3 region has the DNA TGTGCCAGCAGTACCCAAAGCCCCCTAAGGACTACTGGAAACACCATATATTTT.

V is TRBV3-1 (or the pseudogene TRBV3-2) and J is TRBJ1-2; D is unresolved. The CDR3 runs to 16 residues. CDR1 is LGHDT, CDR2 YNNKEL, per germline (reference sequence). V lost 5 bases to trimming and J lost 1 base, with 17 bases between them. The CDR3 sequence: CASSDLRDSNNYGYTF. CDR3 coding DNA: TGTGCCAGCAGCGACCTACGGGATTCAAATAACTATGGCTACACCTTC.

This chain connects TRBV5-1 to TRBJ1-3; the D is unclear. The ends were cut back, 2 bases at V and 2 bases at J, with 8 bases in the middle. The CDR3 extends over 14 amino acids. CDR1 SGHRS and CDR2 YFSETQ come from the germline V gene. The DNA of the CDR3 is TGCGCCAGCAGCTTTGACATGCCTGGAAACACCATATATTTT. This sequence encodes CASSFDMPGNTIYF.

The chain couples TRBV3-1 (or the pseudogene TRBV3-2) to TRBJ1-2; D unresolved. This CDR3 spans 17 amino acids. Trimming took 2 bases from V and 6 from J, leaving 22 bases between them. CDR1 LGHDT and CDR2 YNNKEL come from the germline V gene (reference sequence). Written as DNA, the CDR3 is TGTGCCAGCAGCCAATTCCTCAAGTATTCAGGCGGGGATGGCTACACCTTC. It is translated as CASSQFLKYSGGDGYTF.

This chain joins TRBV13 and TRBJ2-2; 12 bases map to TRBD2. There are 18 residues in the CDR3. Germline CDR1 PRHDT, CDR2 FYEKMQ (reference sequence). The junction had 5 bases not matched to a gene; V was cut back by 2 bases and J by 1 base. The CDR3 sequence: CASSLLAGGLKNTGELFF. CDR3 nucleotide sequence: TGTGCCAGCAGCTTACTAGCGGGGGGGCTAAAGAACACCGGGGAGCTGTTTTTT.

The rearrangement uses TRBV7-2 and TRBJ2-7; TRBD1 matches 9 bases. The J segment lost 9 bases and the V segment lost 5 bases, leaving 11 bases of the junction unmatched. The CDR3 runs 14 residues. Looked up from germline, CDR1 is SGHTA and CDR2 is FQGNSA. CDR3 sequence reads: CASSLSPGTGRQYF. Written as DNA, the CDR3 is TGTGCCAGCAGCCTGAGCCCTGGGACAGGGAGGCAGTACTTC.

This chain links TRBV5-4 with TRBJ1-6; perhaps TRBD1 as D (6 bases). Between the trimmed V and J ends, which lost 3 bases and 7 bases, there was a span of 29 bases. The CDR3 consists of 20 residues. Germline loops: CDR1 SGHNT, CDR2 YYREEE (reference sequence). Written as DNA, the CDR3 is TGTGCCAGCAGCTGGACAGAACAAATAGGGGATCATCCGGGAAATTCACCCCTCCACTTT. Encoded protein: CASSWTEQIGDHPGNSPLHF.

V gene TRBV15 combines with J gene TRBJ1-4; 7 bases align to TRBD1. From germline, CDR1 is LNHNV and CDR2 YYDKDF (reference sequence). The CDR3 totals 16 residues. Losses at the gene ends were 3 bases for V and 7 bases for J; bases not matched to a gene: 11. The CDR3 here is CATSSQVGSGGEKLFF. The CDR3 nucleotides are TGTGCCACCAGCAGTCAGGTTGGGTCAGGGGGTGAAAAACTGTTTTTT.

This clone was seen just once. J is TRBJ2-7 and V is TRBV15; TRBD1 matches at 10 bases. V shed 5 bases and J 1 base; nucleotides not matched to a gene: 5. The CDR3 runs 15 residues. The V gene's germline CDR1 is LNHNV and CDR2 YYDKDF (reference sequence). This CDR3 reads CATSLTGQGSYEQYF. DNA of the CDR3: TGTGCCACCAGCCTCACGGGACAGGGGTCCTACGAGCAGTACTTC.

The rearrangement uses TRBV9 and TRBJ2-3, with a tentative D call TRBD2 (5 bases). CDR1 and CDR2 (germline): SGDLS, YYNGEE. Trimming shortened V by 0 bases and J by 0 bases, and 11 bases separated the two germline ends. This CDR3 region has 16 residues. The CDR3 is CASSVAGGLSTDTQYF. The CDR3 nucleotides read TGTGCCAGCAGCGTAGCCGGCGGGCTTAGCACAGATACGCAGTATTTT.